This TCR beta chain was retrieved from a study of T cells after yellow fever vaccination. Study background: It was SMART-Seq v4 Ultra Low Input that prepared the fractions with low cell numbers.

The CDR3 runs 15 residues. CDR1 and CDR2 (germline): SQVTM, ANQGSEA. V was cut by 1 base and J by 4 bases, with 16 bases left in between. Study-wide results and limits: The secondary response showed a weaker magnitude and a faster peak, day 5 versus 15.

5'RACE template switching produced TCR cDNA carrying a universal primer site and UMIs. TCRdb re-called the 5' RACE reads with MiXCR, one entry per CDR3 protein. This sample carries about 340,000 distinct CDR3 sequences, about 4% of them seen once, and the ten largest clones take 20% to 25%. This clonotype was seen a few times. No antigen is known for it. The chain links TRBV29-1 to TRBJ1-2; maybe TRBD1 (6 bases). This specimen consisted of PBMCs, obtained 5 days after the yellow fever booster vaccination. The source is a man younger than 35 who received the YFV17D yellow fever vaccine. CDR3 region: CSVEALEQGIYGYTF. The CDR3 DNA reads TGCAGCGTTGAAGCTTTGGAACAGGGCATCTATGGCTACACCTTC.